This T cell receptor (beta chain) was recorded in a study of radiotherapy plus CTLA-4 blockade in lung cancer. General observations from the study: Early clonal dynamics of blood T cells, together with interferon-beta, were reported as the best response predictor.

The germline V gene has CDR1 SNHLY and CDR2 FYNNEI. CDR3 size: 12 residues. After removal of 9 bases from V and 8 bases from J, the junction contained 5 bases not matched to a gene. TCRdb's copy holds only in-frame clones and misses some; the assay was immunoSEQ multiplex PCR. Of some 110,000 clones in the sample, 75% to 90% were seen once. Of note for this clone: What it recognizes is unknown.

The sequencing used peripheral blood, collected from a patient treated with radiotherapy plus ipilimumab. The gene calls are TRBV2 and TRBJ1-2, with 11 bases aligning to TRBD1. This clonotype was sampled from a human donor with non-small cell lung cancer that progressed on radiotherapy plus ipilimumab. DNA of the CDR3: TGTGCCAGGCCGGGACAGGGGGGCGGCTACACCTTC. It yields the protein CARPGQGGGYTF.